The T cell receptor (beta chain) described here comes from a study of radiotherapy plus CTLA-4 blockade in lung cancer listed by TCRdb under 2018. About the full investigation: Objective responses were observed in 18% of enrolled patients, and disease control was achieved in 31%.

The study tested focal radiation therapy combined with CTLA-4 blockade (ipilimumab) in patients with chemo-refractory metastatic non-small-cell lung cancer. A remark on this clone: What this receptor recognizes is not known. No base quality information exists; no much larger clone differs at one position.

On the study overall, not on this receptor specifically: The strongest predictors of response, as reported, were early dynamic changes in blood T cell clones along with a rise in serum interferon-beta after radiation. TCR clones derived from tumors expanded in peripheral blood after treatment with radiotherapy and ipilimumab.

The germline V gene sets CDR1 to MDHEN and CDR2 to SYDVKM. V and J are truncated by 8 bases and 1 base respectively, leaving an intervening sequence of 8 bases. The cysteine opens and the phenylalanine closes a CDR3 of 12 amino acids. CDR3 DNA is the only sequence kept; it has 36 bases, read in frame from the first base. Receptor amplification or capture employed the immunoSEQ multiplex PCR assay. As stored in TCRdb, this immuneACCESS dataset retains in-frame rearrangements with V and J assigned. A fraction of the clones does not appear; measured against another copy, unresolved V genes explain less than half of the discrepancy, and the remainder lacks a known reason. The sample table lists more than 100,000 clones, over 80% of them with a count of one. The ten largest clones represent roughly 7% of the sample.

This sequence was found in a human donor with non-small cell lung cancer that progressed on radiotherapy plus ipilimumab. The sample consisted of peripheral blood, taken from a patient treated with radiotherapy plus ipilimumab. This chain joins TRBV28 to TRBJ1-1, and the D gene may be TRBD1, 6 bases matching. In nucleotides, the sequence is TGTGCCAGCTTGACAGGGAACACTGAAGCTTTCTTT. It specifies CASLTGNTEAFF.